A selection of T cell receptor beta chains follows, all from one sample in a study of shared clonotypes between healthy human individuals. TCRdb keeps only in-frame clones here, not all; method: immunoSEQ multiplex PCR. The sample includes approximately 2.3 million clones, 85% to 95% of them seen just once. Input material: naive CD4+ T cells from PBMCs. The receptors here all came from a man younger than 30 in good health. Some clones in this sample may be carry-over from other donors' samples. Both conserved end residues are part of each CDR3. D genes are given only for firm matches. The size field is filled for only some rows; it gives once, few, many or a size class.

clone_size	d_call	v_call	j_call	cdr3_aa	cdr3_nt
-	-	TRBV6-5	TRBJ1-3	CASSYSQGSPGNTIYF	TGTGCCAGCAGTTACTCACAGGGCTCGCCTGGAAACACCATATATTTT
-	-	TRBV18	TRBJ1-5	CASSPQGIGNQPQHF	TGTGCCAGCTCACCACAGGGAATCGGCAATCAGCCCCAGCATTTT
-	TRBD1	TRBV5-1	TRBJ2-7	CASSLGSGGIYEQYF	TGCGCCAGCAGCTTGGGCTCAGGGGGCATCTACGAGCAGTACTTC
-	-	TRBV7-2	TRBJ1-1	CASSLAGVNTEAFF	TGTGCCAGCAGCTTAGCCGGGGTGAACACTGAAGCTTTCTTT
once	-	TRBV6-1	TRBJ1-2	CASVREVLGGYTF	TGTGCCAGCGTGCGGGAGGTACTGGGAGGCTACACCTTC
-	-	TRBV11-2	TRBJ1-1	CASSHPRFGDVAFF	TGTGCCAGCAGCCACCCACGGTTTGGAGATGTGGCTTTCTTT
-	-	TRBV6-5	TRBJ1-1	CASSTQLLGNTEAFF	TGTGCCAGCAGTACCCAGCTTTTGGGGAACACTGAAGCTTTCTTT
-	-	TRBV7-2	TRBJ1-3	CASSSGSFSGNTIYF	TGTGCCAGCAGCTCCGGGAGCTTCTCTGGAAACACCATATATTTT
-	TRBD2	TRBV25-1	TRBJ2-3	CASSEWRTSGAPTQYF	TGTGCCAGCAGTGAATGGCGGACTAGCGGGGCCCCTACGCAGTATTTT
-	TRBD2	TRBV18	TRBJ2-1	CASSPGQASGAYNEQFF	TGTGCCAGCTCACCGGGCCAGGCTAGCGGGGCTTACAATGAGCAGTTCTTC
-	-	TRBV7-6	TRBJ2-7	CASSLQGGTYEQYF	TGTGCCAGCAGCTTACAGGGGGGGACCTACGAGCAGTACTTC
once	-	TRBV6-6	TRBJ2-1	CASSYSNLELYEQFF	TGTGCCAGCAGTTACTCGAATCTCGAGCTATATGAGCAGTTCTTC
-	-	TRBV9	TRBJ2-1	CASSVGSVSSYNEQFF	TGTGCCAGCAGCGTAGGATCCGTAAGCTCCTACAATGAGCAGTTCTTC
-	TRBD1	TRBV27	TRBJ1-3	CASSKRQGANGNTIYF	TGTGCCAGCAGTAAACGACAGGGGGCAAATGGAAACACCATATATTTT
-	TRBD1	TRBV5-1	TRBJ2-3	CASSGQEDTQYF	TGCGCCAGCAGCGGACAGGAGGATACGCAGTATTTT
-	-	TRBV10-3	TRBJ1-6	CATTNEGSNSPLHF	TGTGCCACCACAAATGAGGGGTCTAATTCACCCCTCCACTTT
-	-	TRBV28	TRBJ2-7	CASTNGISYEQYF	TGTGCCAGCACTAACGGCATATCCTACGAGCAGTACTTC
-	-	TRBV7-6	TRBJ2-3	CASSPGGQGRGTQYF	TGTGCCAGCAGCCCCGGGGGGCAGGGGCGAGGTACGCAGTATTTT
-	TRBD1	TRBV7-2	TRBJ1-4	CASSQNFGTGFNEKLFF	TGTGCCAGCAGCCAAAACTTCGGGACAGGGTTTAATGAAAAACTGTTTTTT
-	TRBD2	TRBV28	TRBJ2-7	CASYDSSGSSSYEQYF	TGTGCCAGTTACGATTCTAGCGGTTCGAGCTCCTACGAGCAGTACTTC
-	-	TRBV7-3	TRBJ2-3	CASSLTPRNLTGTLGTDTQYF	TGTGCCAGCAGCTTAACTCCCCGCAATCTCACGGGGACATTGGGCACAGATACGCAGTATTTT
-	-	TRBV9	TRBJ1-4	CASSVTGANEKLFF	TGTGCCAGCAGCGTAACAGGTGCGAATGAAAAACTGTTTTTT
-	TRBD1	TRBV6-1	TRBJ2-3	CASNDRVADTQYF	TGTGCCAGCAACGACAGGGTCGCAGATACGCAGTATTTT
-	-	TRBV7-9	TRBJ2-5	CASSLFGMGRGPETQYF	TGTGCCAGCAGCTTATTTGGCATGGGTCGGGGTCCGGAGACCCAGTACTTC
-	-	TRBV28	TRBJ2-7	CASVRQDTYEQYF	TGTGCCAGCGTACGACAGGACACCTACGAGCAGTACTTC
-	-	TRBV10-3	TRBJ2-5	CAISRDSQETQYF	TGTGCCATCAGCAGGGATAGCCAAGAGACCCAGTACTTC